Listed below are T cell receptor beta chains from one sample, sequenced in a study of shared T cell receptors in the human thymus. Assay used: immunoSEQ multiplex PCR; TCRdb lists only in-frame clones, some missing. In the table there are approximately 580,000 clones, about 80% of which are singletons. These data also featured in a second study, about human thymus T cells.

The sample was thymocytes. Receptors were obtained from a boy younger than two with a congenital heart defect. The CDR3 runs from the conserved cysteine through the conserved F or W. A D gene is named only where the DNA matches it firmly. Size values are once, few and many counts, or a class for expanded clones, and some rows have none.

CASSLSGRATDTQYF TGTGCCAGCAGCTTAAGCGGGAGGGCCACAGATACGCAGTATTTT - TRBV7-2 TRBD2 TRBJ2-3
CAWSAQRITGELFF TGTGCCTGGAGTGCCCAGCGGATCACCGGGGAGCTGTTTTTT - TRBV30 - TRBJ2-2
CASRGEEVPLQCEQFF TGTGCCAGCAGGGGAGAGGAGGTCCCCTTACAGTGCGAGCAGTTCTTC - TRBV2 - TRBJ2-1
CASSLSASNGSYEQYF TGTGCCAGCAGCTTATCGGCTAGTAATGGATCCTACGAGCAGTACTTC - TRBV7-2 - TRBJ2-7
CASSPKNRAHYEQYF TGTGCCAGCTCACCAAAAAACAGGGCCCACTACGAGCAGTACTTC - TRBV18 - TRBJ2-7
CASSCSGREASSTDTQYF TGTGCCAGCAGCTGCAGCGGGAGAGAAGCTTCTAGCACAGATACGCAGTATTTT - TRBV7-2 TRBD2 TRBJ2-3
CASSEEGGANLSDTEAFF TGTGCCAGCAGTGAAGAGGGGGGGGCGAATTTGTCGGACACTGAAGCTTTCTTT - TRBV25-1 - TRBJ1-1
CASSLDLAGHANTGELFF TGTGCCAGCAGCTTAGATTTAGCGGGACACGCGAACACCGGGGAGCTGTTTTTT once TRBV11-2 TRBD2 TRBJ2-2
CASREETNEKLFF TGTGCCAGCAGGGAGGAAACTAATGAAAAACTGTTTTTT - TRBV6-6 - TRBJ1-4
CASSQEGHSYEQYF TGCGCCAGCAGCCAAGAGGGACACTCCTACGAGCAGTACTTC - TRBV4-1 - TRBJ2-7
CASTVAGKAGELFF TGTGCCAGCACGGTTGCGGGAAAGGCCGGGGAGCTGTTTTTT - TRBV2 - TRBJ2-2
CSVDARGYGYTF TGCAGCGTTGACGCAAGGGGCTATGGCTACACCTTC - TRBV29-1 - TRBJ1-2
CASSRQGARLETQYF TGCGCCAGCAGCAGACAGGGGGCTCGGTTGGAGACCCAGTACTTC - TRBV4-1 TRBD1 TRBJ2-5
CAIRGGQENIQYF TGTGCCATCAGGGGGGGACAGGAAAACATTCAGTACTTC once TRBV10-3 TRBD1 TRBJ2-4
CASSQRTSGSSSYEQYF TGCGCCAGCAGCCAGAGGACTAGCGGGAGTAGCTCCTACGAGCAGTACTTC - TRBV4-1 TRBD2 TRBJ2-7
CASSIRRTGRYTEAFF TGTGCCAGTAGTATACGGCGGACAGGGAGGTACACTGAAGCTTTCTTT - TRBV19 TRBD1 TRBJ1-1
CASSEKWSRETGELFF TGTGCCAGCAGTGAGAAATGGTCCAGGGAAACCGGGGAGCTGTTTTTT - TRBV25-1 - TRBJ2-2
CASSLCGGQGESGVEQYF TGTGCCAGCAGTTTATGCGGGGGACAGGGCGAGAGCGGGGTCGAGCAGTACTTC - TRBV28 TRBD1 TRBJ2-7
CASSLDRLPGEQYF TGTGCCAGCAGTTTGGACAGGCTCCCTGGGGAGCAGTACTTC - TRBV27 TRBD1 TRBJ2-7
CASSVGQGGLNEKLFF TGCGCCAGCAGCGTGGGACAGGGAGGCCTTAATGAAAAACTGTTTTTT - TRBV5-1 TRBD1 TRBJ1-4
CASSRAGDNKDGYTF TGTGCCAGCAGTCGAGCAGGGGACAATAAAGATGGCTACACCTTC - TRBV7-4 - TRBJ1-2
CASSPRGLAGGRGTGELFF TGTGCCAGCAGCCCCCGGGGACTAGCGGGAGGCCGGGGCACCGGGGAGCTGTTTTTT once TRBV9 TRBD2 TRBJ2-2
CASSPTAFLTEAFF TGTGCCAGCAGCCCGACAGCATTCTTAACTGAAGCTTTCTTT - TRBV7-9 - TRBJ1-1
CASGQGVGEQYF TGTGCCAGCGGACAGGGGGTCGGTGAGCAGTACTTC - TRBV27 TRBD1 TRBJ2-7
CAISELEQGPSYEQYF TGTGCCATCAGTGAGTTGGAGCAGGGTCCTTCCTACGAGCAGTACTTC - TRBV10-3 - TRBJ2-7
CASSLEERAEDTQYF TGCGCCAGCAGCTTGGAAGAAAGAGCTGAAGATACGCAGTATTTT - TRBV5-1 - TRBJ2-3
CASSPWAFSRGSYNEQFF TGCGCCAGCAGCCCGTGGGCTTTCAGTCGGGGATCCTACAATGAGCAGTTCTTC - TRBV5-1 - TRBJ2-1
CASSRYRGEGYEQYF TGTGCCAGCAGTCGCTACAGGGGCGAGGGCTACGAGCAGTACTTC - TRBV27 TRBD1 TRBJ2-7
CASSLGGRGTQYF TGTGCCAGCAGTTTGGGCGGGAGAGGGACCCAGTACTTC - TRBV6-5 TRBD2 TRBJ2-5
CASSQEGQGRYEQYF TGCGCCAGCAGCCAAGAAGGACAGGGAAGGTACGAGCAGTACTTC - TRBV4-1 TRBD1 TRBJ2-7
CASSGTGNTGELFF TGTGCCAGCAGTGGAACAGGAAACACCGGGGAGCTGTTTTTT - TRBV25-1 - TRBJ2-2
CASRWTGNTEAFF TGTGCCAGCAGATGGACAGGGAACACTGAAGCTTTCTTT - TRBV28 TRBD1 TRBJ1-1
CASRWDREEYEQYF TGTGCCAGCAGGTGGGACAGGGAGGAATACGAGCAGTACTTC - TRBV28 TRBD1 TRBJ2-7
CASSLDRSYEQYF TGCGCCAGCAGCTTGGACCGCAGCTACGAGCAGTACTTC once TRBV5-1 - TRBJ2-7
CASSGTVDYEQYF TGTGCCAGCAGCGGGACAGTAGACTACGAGCAGTACTTC - TRBV9 - TRBJ2-7
CATSRVGYTSTDTQYF TGTGCCACCAGCAGAGTGGGCTATACTAGCACAGATACGCAGTATTTT - TRBV15 - TRBJ2-3
CASSVGLAGKSSYEQYF TGTGCCAGCAGCGTAGGACTAGCGGGAAAGAGCTCCTACGAGCAGTACTTC few TRBV9 TRBD2 TRBJ2-7
CASTKGQGTGNEQFF TGTGCCAGTACCAAGGGGCAGGGGACGGGCAATGAGCAGTTCTTC few TRBV19 - TRBJ2-1
CASSRTGEIGYTF TGTGCCAGCAGCCGGACAGGGGAGATCGGCTACACCTTC - TRBV7-9 TRBD1 TRBJ1-2
CASRMTSGRANEETQYF TGTGCCAGCAGGATGACTAGCGGGAGGGCCAATGAAGAGACCCAGTACTTC - TRBV11-1 TRBD2 TRBJ2-5
CASSQESQVREKLFF TGCGCCAGCAGCCAAGAGTCCCAGGTTAGGGAAAAACTGTTTTTT - TRBV4-1 - TRBJ1-4
CASSLGFEFGYTF TGTGCCAGCAGCTTGGGATTTGAGTTTGGCTACACCTTC - TRBV5-6 - TRBJ1-2
CAISEPLGQGAPYEQYF TGTGCCATCAGTGAGCCCTTAGGACAGGGGGCCCCCTACGAGCAGTACTTC - TRBV10-3 TRBD1 TRBJ2-7
CASSWWGGTSGANVLTF TGCGCCAGCAGCTGGTGGGGGGGAACCTCTGGGGCCAACGTCCTGACTTTC - TRBV5-1 TRBD2 TRBJ2-6
CASSHGWGRLGEKLFF TGCGCCAGCAGCCACGGATGGGGGAGGCTCGGTGAAAAACTGTTTTTT - TRBV4-3 - TRBJ1-4
CASSQWVQNRDPEKETQYF TGTGCCAGCAGCCAATGGGTCCAGAACAGGGACCCCGAAAAAGAGACCCAGTACTTC - TRBV16 - TRBJ2-5
CASSLHSYAGGYNEQFF TGCGCCAGCAGCCTACATTCTTATGCGGGGGGCTACAATGAGCAGTTCTTC - TRBV5-1 TRBD2 TRBJ2-1
CAWNLSATNFNEQFF TGTGCCTGGAATCTTAGCGCCACGAACTTCAATGAGCAGTTCTTC - TRBV30 - TRBJ2-1
CASSLESGGREDEQYF TGTGCCAGCAGCTTGGAGAGCGGGGGCCGAGAGGACGAGCAGTACTTC - TRBV7-4 TRBD2 TRBJ2-7
CASTLSHGRAYEQYF TGTGCCAGCACCTTGTCTCACGGGAGAGCCTACGAGCAGTACTTC - TRBV7-2 - TRBJ2-7
CASSLKTENGYPF TGTGCCAGCAGTTTGAAGACAGAAAATGGCTACCCCTTC - TRBV28 - TRBJ1-2
CASSFRHTSTGELFF TGTGCCAGCAGCTTCCGACACACGAGCACCGGGGAGCTGTTTTTT - TRBV11-3 - TRBJ2-2
CSVAGGTDSYEQYF TGCAGCGTCGCGGGGGGGACCGATTCCTACGAGCAGTACTTC - TRBV29-1 TRBD2 TRBJ2-7
CASSLVSSSYEQYF TGTGCCAGCAGCTTAGTTTCTAGCTCCTACGAGCAGTACTTC - TRBV7-2 - TRBJ2-7
CASSLALTNRAGANVLTF TGCGCCAGCAGCTTGGCCCTCACGAATAGAGCTGGGGCCAACGTCCTGACTTTC - TRBV5-1 - TRBJ2-6
CASSPRAAGGANVLTF TGTGCCAGCAGCCCCCGGGCCGCGGGCGGGGCCAACGTCCTGACTTTC - TRBV7-9 - TRBJ2-6
CASSKQGSVRNEQFF TGTGCCAGCAGCAAACAGGGCTCGGTACGCAATGAGCAGTTCTTC - TRBV27 - TRBJ2-1
CASSLPWSSYNEQFF TGTGCCAGCAGCTTACCTTGGAGCTCCTACAATGAGCAGTTCTTC - TRBV11-2 - TRBJ2-1
CASRDGARTGGFGELFF TGTGCCAGCAGAGACGGGGCGAGGACAGGGGGGTTCGGGGAGCTGTTTTTT few TRBV25-1 TRBD1 TRBJ2-2
CASSFNRGGTQYF TGTGCCAGCAGCTTTAACCGAGGGGGTACGCAGTATTTT - TRBV5-4 - TRBJ2-3